This record concerns one T cell receptor (beta chain) sequence. The target of this receptor is not known. Per-base qualities were not stored, and no clone one base away is much larger. These data originate in a study of T cell responses to AZD1222 COVID-19 vaccine (dated by TCRdb to about 2021). Regarding the complete study: AZD1222 recipients with second doses at about 4 weeks or about 12 weeks were pooled, because spike-specific TCR depth and breadth did not differ between schedules. TCR sequencing was performed for over 230 trial participants, of whom around 210 were given two doses of AZD1222 and approximately 26 were given two doses of MenACWY control vaccine. Trial participants were enrolled by age into subgroups of 18-55, 56-69 and 70-plus years, and about 150, 27 and 61 TCR-sequenced participants, respectively, were included in these subgroups. Overall study results and their limits: Epitopes outside the regions mutated in the B.1.351 and B.1.1.7 variants were reportedly recognized by nearly half of the unique spike-specific TCRs. The vaccine-associated CD4 TCRs covered the entire spike protein, and the dominant responses fell in regions 160-218 and 743-854. In the small 56-69-year group, the increase in depth fell short of significance, most likely because of low power. Only six AZD1222 recipients were SARS-CoV-2 seropositive at baseline, limiting conclusions about previously exposed vaccinees. Most participants were white British and females outnumbered males, and the authors suggested that clonal diversity may have been underestimated. After two AZD1222 doses, spike-specific TCR breadth and depth were significantly higher than at day 0 and than in MenACWY recipients. Because no day 14 peak-response samples were available, repertoires were characterized only after the peak T cell response.

CDR1 and CDR2 were assigned from the germline V gene as ENHRY and SYGVKD. Counted from cysteine to phenylalanine, this CDR3 has 16 amino acids. Only the CDR3 portion is preserved as DNA: 48 bases, with reading frame beginning at the first base. At the junction V is shortened by 4 bases and J by 2 bases; bases outside the gene matches: 5. The CDR3 regions of human TCRbeta chains were analyzed by immunosequencing. The study's processing was this. Repertoire TCRs were checked for matches against a reference library of SARS-CoV-2-specific TCRs that had been generated using the MIRA antigen-specificity platform. Breadth meant the fraction of unique TCRs that were SARS-CoV-2-associated, whereas depth meant the fraction of total T cells that were SARS-CoV-2-associated. Using the MIRA data, each spike-specific TCR was mapped to the spike region that the TCR reacts to and placed in a CD4 or CD8 class. Log10-transformed breadth and depth values were compared by one-way ANOVA with Sidak's multiple comparisons tests. TCRdb mirrors the immuneACCESS table, restricted to in-frame sequences. Some clones are absent from its copies; in checked studies, under half trace to an unresolved V gene, and the reason for the others is unknown. The V and J calls and the clone size are those of that table, but D and trimming were determined from the DNA. The sample table shows 130,000 to 150,000 clones, and around 91% are seen once. The biggest ten clones account for around 1.6% of the sample.

The time point label here, explained by the study, means: baseline before first vaccination. Vaccinee samples were obtained from the UK trials COV001 and COV002, which included a single-blind randomized controlled phase 2/3 trial of AZD1222 (ChAdOx1 nCoV-19) in healthy adults. Trial participant PBMC samples were collected at day 0 and day 28 after the second dose for TCRbeta chain sequencing. This sequence uses TRBV10-3 and TRBJ2-3; the central 11 bases match TRBD2. This sequence was found in an adult in good health. Sample: peripheral blood, taken on day 0 of AZD1222 vaccination. The CDR3 amino acid sequence is: CAISATSGSFTDTQYF. The nucleotides are TGTGCCATCAGTGCTACTAGCGGGAGTTTCACAGATACGCAGTATTTT.